This T cell receptor beta chain derives from a study of T cells after yellow fever vaccination. General study findings and limits: Detected again after the booster were most primary-vaccination clones, at 95% to 97% CD4 and about 90% CD8.

This clonotype was seen only a few times. What it binds is unknown. Germline assignment: CDR1 SGHKS and CDR2 YYEKEE (reference sequence). V dropped 4 bases and J dropped 5 bases, with 7 bases sitting between them. The CDR3 extends over 11 amino acids. TCRdb reprocessed the 5' RACE reads with MiXCR, giving one entry per CDR3 protein. This sample has 130,000 or so distinct CDR3 sequences, with roughly 15% found just once. The clonotype comes from a man aged 18 to 30 who received the YFV17D yellow fever vaccine. This chain joins TRBV5-5 and TRBJ2-7; no firm D call. Specimen: CD8+ T cells sorted from PBMCs, collected 5 days after the yellow fever booster vaccination. CDR3 DNA sequence: TGTGCCAGCAGCCCGTTCAACGAGCAGTACTTC. Translating it yields CASSPFNEQYF. The entire variable domain, with the rest obtained from reference TRBV5-5 and TRBJ2-7, is as follows: DAGVTQSPTHLIKTRGQQVTLRCSPISGHKSVSWYQQVLGQGPQFIFQYYEKEERGRGNFPDRFSARQFPNYSSELNVNALLLGDSALYLCASSPFNEQYFGPGTRLTVT.